This T cell receptor beta chain was observed in a study of control samples from healthy donors and cancer patients. Using immunoSEQ multiplex PCR, the repertoire was profiled, and TCRdb retains in-frame clones only, with some absent. The sample lists 75,000 to 90,000 clones; around nine tenths were seen once. The CDR3 totals 14 residues. V was clipped by 0 bases and J by 3 bases, with 8 bases between them. Germline-derived CDR1 and CDR2 are SGHVS and FQNEAQ. Specimen: blood. The chain uses TRBV7-8 and TRBJ1-1; weak D call: TRBD1 (6 bases). The clonotype originates from a man aged 25 to 40 in good health. DNA of the CDR3: TGTGCCAGCAGCTTAGCTGCAGGGGACACTGAAGCTTTCTTT. Amino acids: CASSLAAGDTEAFF. The full variable domain, in which reference TRBV7-8 and TRBJ1-1 provide the parts outside the CDR3, is GAGVSQSPRYKVAKRGQDVALRCDPISGHVSLFWYQQALGQGPEFLTYFQNEAQLDKSGLPSDRFFAERPEGSVSTLKIQRTQQEDSAVYLCASSLAAGDTEAFFGQGTRLTVV.